This T cell receptor beta chain was identified during a study of blood T cell repertoires in COVID-19. The germline CDR1 and CDR2 sequences are SGHDT and YYEEEE. V was clipped by 4 bases and J by 2 bases, with 9 bases between them. This CDR3 spans 14 amino acids. Sequencing used immunoSEQ multiplex PCR; TCRdb keeps in-frame clones, though not all of them. The table has over 300,000 clones, 70% to 90% seen once. The sequence was collected from a woman in her twenties or thirties who had recovered from COVID-19. The sequenced sample consisted of PBMCs or T cells enriched from blood (not recorded which). This chain joins TRBV5-6 and TRBJ1-4; D is ambiguous. The DNA of the CDR3 is TGTGCCAGCAGCCCCGCCCGGACTAATGAAAAACTGTTTTTT. This sequence encodes CASSPARTNEKLFF.